The rows below give T cell receptor beta chains drawn from one sample of a study of T cell responses to AZD1222 COVID-19 vaccine. Clones were sequenced by immunoSEQ multiplex PCR, and TCRdb holds only the in-frame ones, with some missing. The sample has some 110,000 clones; over 70% are singletons. The sequences come from peripheral blood, collected on day 0 of AZD1222 vaccination. All receptors come from an adult in good health. Both conserved end residues are part of each CDR3. Fields, in order: D gene, clone size, V gene, J gene, CDR3 DNA, CDR3 protein. The D gene is left open where the match is weak. Expanded clones get a size class; other rows say once, few or many, or leave the size out.

d_gene: -
abundance: -
v_gene: TRBV5-5
j_gene: TRBJ1-1
CDR3nt: TGTGCCTCCCCCGGGGACACTGAAGCTTTCTTT
CDR3aa: CASPGDTEAFF

d_gene: -
abundance: -
v_gene: TRBV19
j_gene: TRBJ1-2
CDR3nt: TGTGCCAGTAACAACAGGGACTATGGCTACACCTTC
CDR3aa: CASNNRDYGYTF

d_gene: -
abundance: -
v_gene: TRBV6-2/TRBV6-3
j_gene: TRBJ2-2
CDR3nt: TGTGCCAGCAGTAAGGGATGGGACACCGGGGAGCTGTTTTTT
CDR3aa: CASSKGWDTGELFF

d_gene: TRBD1
abundance: -
v_gene: TRBV7-9
j_gene: TRBJ2-5
CDR3nt: TGTGCCAGCAGCTTCCGGGACAGGGTTCAAGAGACCCAGTACTTC
CDR3aa: CASSFRDRVQETQYF

d_gene: -
abundance: -
v_gene: TRBV7-9
j_gene: TRBJ2-1
CDR3nt: TGTGCCAGCAGCCATTCCCATGAGCAGTTCTTC
CDR3aa: CASSHSHEQFF

d_gene: TRBD1
abundance: -
v_gene: TRBV2
j_gene: TRBJ1-2
CDR3nt: TGTGCCAGCAGAGACAGGGGGGGCTACACCTTC
CDR3aa: CASRDRGGYTF

d_gene: -
abundance: -
v_gene: TRBV12-3/TRBV12-4
j_gene: TRBJ1-1
CDR3nt: TGTGCCAGCAGCCCTAATCTGAACACTGAAGCTTTCTTT
CDR3aa: CASSPNLNTEAFF

d_gene: -
abundance: -
v_gene: TRBV29-1
j_gene: TRBJ1-2
CDR3nt: TGCAGCGTTGCGGAGGGGACGAACTATGGCTACACCTTC
CDR3aa: CSVAEGTNYGYTF

d_gene: TRBD2
abundance: -
v_gene: TRBV18
j_gene: TRBJ2-7
CDR3nt: TGTGCCAGCTCACTGGTCGGGGGGTACGAGCAGTACTTC
CDR3aa: CASSLVGGYEQYF

d_gene: TRBD2
abundance: -
v_gene: TRBV19
j_gene: TRBJ2-3
CDR3nt: TGTGCCAGTAGTATAGGGCGGACTAGCGACCGCACAGATACGCAGTATTTT
CDR3aa: CASSIGRTSDRTDTQYF

d_gene: TRBD1
abundance: -
v_gene: TRBV24-1
j_gene: TRBJ2-1
CDR3nt: TGTGCCACCAGAAGTTCGGGACAGGGACATGAGCAGTTCTTC
CDR3aa: CATRSSGQGHEQFF

d_gene: TRBD1
abundance: -
v_gene: TRBV11-3
j_gene: TRBJ2-2
CDR3nt: TGTGCCAGCAGCTCAAACAGGGGTTCCGGGGAGCTGTTTTTT
CDR3aa: CASSSNRGSGELFF

d_gene: -
abundance: -
v_gene: TRBV20-1
j_gene: TRBJ1-5
CDR3nt: TGCAGTGCTAGTAAGGGGGTGAGCAATCAGCCCCAGCATTTT
CDR3aa: CSASKGVSNQPQHF

d_gene: -
abundance: -
v_gene: TRBV5-1
j_gene: TRBJ2-3
CDR3nt: TGCGCCAGCAGCTTGGCCGGCGATACGCAGTATTTT
CDR3aa: CASSLAGDTQYF

d_gene: TRBD1
abundance: -
v_gene: TRBV6-2/TRBV6-3
j_gene: TRBJ1-2
CDR3nt: TGTGCCAGCAGTCCCGGACAGGGTAGGCGCTACTATGGCTACACCTTC
CDR3aa: CASSPGQGRRYYGYTF

d_gene: -
abundance: -
v_gene: TRBV5-1
j_gene: TRBJ2-7
CDR3nt: TGCGCCAGCAGCTCCCCACCTACCTACGAGCAGTACTTC
CDR3aa: CASSSPPTYEQYF

d_gene: -
abundance: -
v_gene: TRBV6-4
j_gene: TRBJ1-3
CDR3nt: TGTGCCAGCAGCGTAGGGCTCTCTGGAAACACCATATATTTT
CDR3aa: CASSVGLSGNTIYF

d_gene: TRBD1
abundance: -
v_gene: TRBV3-1/TRBV3-2
j_gene: TRBJ2-3
CDR3nt: TGTGCCAGCAGATTACGGGGACAGGGGGAAGATACGCAGTATTTT
CDR3aa: CASRLRGQGEDTQYF

d_gene: TRBD2
abundance: -
v_gene: TRBV19
j_gene: TRBJ2-1
CDR3nt: TGTGCCAGTAAGTCGAGGGAGGGCCCAGGTGAGCAGTTCTTC
CDR3aa: CASKSREGPGEQFF

d_gene: TRBD2
abundance: -
v_gene: TRBV6-2/TRBV6-3
j_gene: TRBJ2-1
CDR3nt: TGTGCCAGCAGTCGGGGACTAGCGGGAAGAAGGGACAATGAGCAGTTCTTC
CDR3aa: CASSRGLAGRRDNEQFF

d_gene: TRBD2
abundance: -
v_gene: TRBV4-1
j_gene: TRBJ2-3
CDR3nt: TGCGCCAGCAGCCAAGCCCAACTAGCGGGCACAGATACGCAGTATTTT
CDR3aa: CASSQAQLAGTDTQYF

d_gene: -
abundance: -
v_gene: TRBV7-2
j_gene: TRBJ2-7
CDR3nt: TGTGCCAGCAGCTCAAGACAGATTCCACCCTACGAGCAGTACTTC
CDR3aa: CASSSRQIPPYEQYF

d_gene: TRBD1
abundance: few
v_gene: TRBV4-3
j_gene: TRBJ1-5
CDR3nt: TGCGCCAGCAGCCAAGAGCTCGGACAGGCCCATCAGCCCCAGCATTTT
CDR3aa: CASSQELGQAHQPQHF

d_gene: -
abundance: -
v_gene: TRBV28
j_gene: TRBJ2-5
CDR3nt: TGTGCCAGCAGTCCCAGGGTCTCGCACGTGGAGACCCAGTACTTC
CDR3aa: CASSPRVSHVETQYF

d_gene: -
abundance: -
v_gene: TRBV6-4
j_gene: TRBJ2-1
CDR3nt: TGTGCCAGCAGTGATGGTCCGCAGCATGAGCAGTTCTTC
CDR3aa: CASSDGPQHEQFF

d_gene: -
abundance: -
v_gene: TRBV4-2
j_gene: TRBJ2-7
CDR3nt: TGTGCCAGCAGCCAAGATCCGAGCGAGCAGTACTTC
CDR3aa: CASSQDPSEQYF

d_gene: -
abundance: once
v_gene: TRBV6-5
j_gene: TRBJ2-7
CDR3nt: TGTGCCACCTCTCGGGCGGGGTCCATAAACGAGCAGTACTTC
CDR3aa: CATSRAGSINEQYF

d_gene: TRBD2
abundance: -
v_gene: TRBV5-4
j_gene: TRBJ2-3
CDR3nt: TGTGCCAGCAGCCCCAACCCGGGACTAGCGGGAACGGCGCAGTATTTT
CDR3aa: CASSPNPGLAGTAQYF

d_gene: -
abundance: -
v_gene: TRBV6-5
j_gene: TRBJ2-3
CDR3nt: TGTGCCAGCAGTAACAGGGACAGCACAGATACGCAGTATTTT
CDR3aa: CASSNRDSTDTQYF

d_gene: -
abundance: -
v_gene: TRBV5-4
j_gene: TRBJ2-7
CDR3nt: TGTGCCAGCAGCTTGGACAGGCCGAACTACGAGCAGTACTTC
CDR3aa: CASSLDRPNYEQYF

d_gene: TRBD1
abundance: -
v_gene: TRBV28
j_gene: TRBJ2-3
CDR3nt: TGTGCCAGCAGCCTACAGGGGTCAGATACGCAGTATTTT
CDR3aa: CASSLQGSDTQYF

d_gene: -
abundance: once
v_gene: TRBV6-5
j_gene: TRBJ2-2
CDR3nt: TGTGCCAGCAGTTATTCTGGGGGCTTCACCGGGGAGCTGTTTTTT
CDR3aa: CASSYSGGFTGELFF

d_gene: TRBD1
abundance: -
v_gene: TRBV5-6
j_gene: TRBJ1-2
CDR3nt: TGTGCCAGCAGCTCGCCTCCTTACCTCTGGACAGGGGATAACTATGGCTACACCTTC
CDR3aa: CASSSPPYLWTGDNYGYTF

d_gene: -
abundance: -
v_gene: TRBV28
j_gene: TRBJ1-2
CDR3nt: TGTGCCAGCATTCCGGGGAGGGGGGTTTCTAACTATGGCTACACCTTC
CDR3aa: CASIPGRGVSNYGYTF

d_gene: -
abundance: -
v_gene: TRBV15
j_gene: TRBJ1-5
CDR3nt: TGTGCCACCAGCCAGGGTCGTAGCAATCAGCCCCAGCATTTT
CDR3aa: CATSQGRSNQPQHF

d_gene: TRBD1
abundance: -
v_gene: TRBV6-2/TRBV6-3
j_gene: TRBJ2-7
CDR3nt: TGTGCCAGCAGTCCATTCCCGGGACAGGGCGAGCAGTACTTC
CDR3aa: CASSPFPGQGEQYF

d_gene: -
abundance: -
v_gene: TRBV5-1
j_gene: TRBJ2-5
CDR3nt: TGCGCCAGCAGCTTGGAAGGGGATCGAGAGACCCAGTACTTC
CDR3aa: CASSLEGDRETQYF

d_gene: -
abundance: -
v_gene: TRBV4-3
j_gene: TRBJ1-4
CDR3nt: TGCGCCAGCAGCCAAGACCCCCAGGGCAACTTCAAACTGTTTTTT
CDR3aa: CASSQDPQGNFKLFF

d_gene: -
abundance: once
v_gene: TRBV27
j_gene: TRBJ2-7
CDR3nt: TGTGCCAGCAGTTCTGGGGCAGGAGCCTACGAGCAGTACTTC
CDR3aa: CASSSGAGAYEQYF

d_gene: -
abundance: -
v_gene: TRBV4-2
j_gene: TRBJ2-3
CDR3nt: TGTGCCAGCAGCCAAACGGGCAACGGGGAAGATACGCAGTATTTT
CDR3aa: CASSQTGNGEDTQYF

d_gene: TRBD1
abundance: -
v_gene: TRBV6-5
j_gene: TRBJ1-1
CDR3nt: TGTGCCAGCAGTTACTCAAGACAGGGTGGTACTGAAGCTTTCTTT
CDR3aa: CASSYSRQGGTEAFF

d_gene: TRBD1
abundance: -
v_gene: TRBV7-2
j_gene: TRBJ2-7
CDR3nt: TGTGCCAGCAGCTTACCGGGACAGGGGATCGGGGCCTACGAGCAGTACTTC
CDR3aa: CASSLPGQGIGAYEQYF

d_gene: -
abundance: -
v_gene: TRBV7-2
j_gene: TRBJ2-4
CDR3nt: TGTGCCAGCAGCTCCGGGACTAAGGACAGGGCGGCCAAAAACATTCAGTACTTC
CDR3aa: CASSSGTKDRAAKNIQYF

d_gene: -
abundance: -
v_gene: TRBV5-4
j_gene: TRBJ2-2
CDR3nt: TGTGCCAGCAGCTTGGCAGGCGGCAGGTTGAACACCGGGGAGCTGTTTTTT
CDR3aa: CASSLAGGRLNTGELFF

d_gene: TRBD1
abundance: -
v_gene: TRBV2
j_gene: TRBJ1-5
CDR3nt: TGTGCCAGCAGGTTTCAGGGGGCGGCTAGCAATCAGCCCCAGCATTTT
CDR3aa: CASRFQGAASNQPQHF

d_gene: TRBD1
abundance: -
v_gene: TRBV11-2
j_gene: TRBJ1-1
CDR3nt: TGTGCCAGCAGCCCAATGCGCCGACAGGGAAGGGGCACTGAAGCTTTCTTT
CDR3aa: CASSPMRRQGRGTEAFF

d_gene: TRBD1
abundance: -
v_gene: TRBV4-3
j_gene: TRBJ1-2
CDR3nt: TGCGCCAGCGGACAGGGGGGTTTCTCTGGCTACACCTTC
CDR3aa: CASGQGGFSGYTF

d_gene: -
abundance: -
v_gene: TRBV3-1/TRBV3-2
j_gene: TRBJ1-2
CDR3nt: TGTGCCAGCAGCTCCCTCCCGGGGAAAGGCTACACCTTC
CDR3aa: CASSSLPGKGYTF

d_gene: TRBD2
abundance: -
v_gene: TRBV9
j_gene: TRBJ2-2
CDR3nt: TGTGCCAGCAGAGGCAGGGGGACTAGCGATACCGGGGAGCTGTTTTTT
CDR3aa: CASRGRGTSDTGELFF

d_gene: -
abundance: once
v_gene: TRBV6-5
j_gene: TRBJ1-3
CDR3nt: TGTGCCAGCAGTTCGTGGGAGTCTGGAAACACCATATATTTT
CDR3aa: CASSSWESGNTIYF

d_gene: TRBD2
abundance: -
v_gene: TRBV7-2
j_gene: TRBJ2-4
CDR3nt: TGTGCCAGCAGCTCGGGGGGGAGCAGGAACATTCAGTACTTC
CDR3aa: CASSSGGSRNIQYF

d_gene: TRBD1
abundance: -
v_gene: TRBV18
j_gene: TRBJ1-5
CDR3nt: TGTGCCAGCTCACCAACAGGGGTTCAGCCCCAGCATTTT
CDR3aa: CASSPTGVQPQHF

d_gene: -
abundance: -
v_gene: TRBV7-8
j_gene: TRBJ1-2
CDR3nt: TGTGCCAGCAGCTCCCACCATACAGAGAATGGCTACACCTTC
CDR3aa: CASSSHHTENGYTF

d_gene: TRBD1
abundance: -
v_gene: TRBV5-4
j_gene: TRBJ1-1
CDR3nt: TGTGCCAGCAGGGGGACAGGGGCCCGGACGGACACTGAAGCTTTCTTT
CDR3aa: CASRGTGARTDTEAFF

d_gene: TRBD2
abundance: -
v_gene: TRBV24-1
j_gene: TRBJ2-5
CDR3nt: TGTGCCACCAGTGGGACCGGGAGGAGAGAGACCCAGTACTTC
CDR3aa: CATSGTGRRETQYF

d_gene: -
abundance: -
v_gene: TRBV5-1
j_gene: TRBJ2-3
CDR3nt: TGCGCCAGCAGCTTAGAGGTGAACACAGATACGCAGTATTTT
CDR3aa: CASSLEVNTDTQYF

d_gene: -
abundance: -
v_gene: TRBV24-1
j_gene: TRBJ2-2
CDR3nt: TGTGCCACCAGTACCGTGTGGGCAGCCGGGGAGCTGTTTTTT
CDR3aa: CATSTVWAAGELFF

d_gene: -
abundance: -
v_gene: TRBV3-1/TRBV3-2
j_gene: TRBJ2-7
CDR3nt: TGTGCCAGCAGCCACCCTTGGCCCTACGAGCAGTACTTC
CDR3aa: CASSHPWPYEQYF

d_gene: -
abundance: once
v_gene: TRBV11-2
j_gene: TRBJ1-2
CDR3nt: TGTGCCAGCAGCTTACGAAGCATGATGGGAGGACGGGGCTACACCTTC
CDR3aa: CASSLRSMMGGRGYTF

d_gene: TRBD1
abundance: -
v_gene: TRBV7-2
j_gene: TRBJ1-2
CDR3nt: TGTGCCAGCAGTCCAAACAGGGGGAACTATGGCTACACCTTC
CDR3aa: CASSPNRGNYGYTF